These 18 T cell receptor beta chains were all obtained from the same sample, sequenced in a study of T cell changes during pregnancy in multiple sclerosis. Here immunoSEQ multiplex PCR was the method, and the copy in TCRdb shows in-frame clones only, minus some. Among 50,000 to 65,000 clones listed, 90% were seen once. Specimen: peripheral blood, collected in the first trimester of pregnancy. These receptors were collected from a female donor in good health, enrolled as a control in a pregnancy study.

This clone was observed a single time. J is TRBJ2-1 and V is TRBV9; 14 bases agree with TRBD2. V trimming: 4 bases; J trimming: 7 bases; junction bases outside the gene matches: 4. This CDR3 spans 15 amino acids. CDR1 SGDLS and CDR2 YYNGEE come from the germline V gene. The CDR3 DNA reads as TGTGCCAGCAGCCCCCGGACTAGCGGGAGGAATGAGCAGTTCTTC. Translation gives CASSPRTSGRNEQFF.

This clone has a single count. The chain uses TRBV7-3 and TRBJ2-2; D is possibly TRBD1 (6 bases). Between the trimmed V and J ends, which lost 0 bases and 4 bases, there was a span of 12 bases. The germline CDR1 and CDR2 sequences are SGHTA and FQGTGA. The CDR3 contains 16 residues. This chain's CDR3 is CASSLTSSRGTGELFF. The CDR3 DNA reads TGTGCCAGCAGCTTAACTTCTAGCAGGGGCACCGGGGAGCTGTTTTTT.

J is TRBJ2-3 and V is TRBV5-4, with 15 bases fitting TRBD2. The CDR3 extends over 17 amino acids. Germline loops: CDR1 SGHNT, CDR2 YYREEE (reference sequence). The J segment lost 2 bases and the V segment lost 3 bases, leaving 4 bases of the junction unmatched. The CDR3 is CASSSGTSGRNTDTQYF. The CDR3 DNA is TGTGCCAGCAGCTCCGGGACTAGCGGGAGGAACACAGATACGCAGTATTTT. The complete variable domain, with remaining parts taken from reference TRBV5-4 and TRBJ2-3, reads ETGVTQSPTHLIKTRGQQVTLRCSSQSGHNTVSWYQQALGQGPQFIFQYYREEENGRGNFPPRFSGLQFPNYSSELNVNALELDDSALYLCASSSGTSGRNTDTQYFGPGTRLTVL.

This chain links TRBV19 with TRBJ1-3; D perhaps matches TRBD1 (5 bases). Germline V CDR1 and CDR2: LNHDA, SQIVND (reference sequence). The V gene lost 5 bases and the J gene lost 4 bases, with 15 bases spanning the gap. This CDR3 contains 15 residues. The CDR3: CASSLRQWRGNTIYF. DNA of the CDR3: TGTGCCAGTAGTCTCCGACAGTGGCGAGGAAACACCATATATTTT.

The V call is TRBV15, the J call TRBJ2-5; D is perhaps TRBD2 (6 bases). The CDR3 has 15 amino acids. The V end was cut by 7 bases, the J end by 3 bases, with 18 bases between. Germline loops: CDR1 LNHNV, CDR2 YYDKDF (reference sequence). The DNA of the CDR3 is TGTGCCACCACCCTACTAGCAAGAGGGGAAGAGACCCAGTACTTC. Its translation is CATTLLARGEETQYF.

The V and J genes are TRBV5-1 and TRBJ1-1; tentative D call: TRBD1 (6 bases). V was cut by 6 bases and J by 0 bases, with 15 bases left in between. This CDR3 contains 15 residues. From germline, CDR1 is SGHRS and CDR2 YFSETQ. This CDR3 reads CASMREGVMNTEAFF. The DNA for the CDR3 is TGCGCCAGCATGCGGGAGGGGGTAATGAACACTGAAGCTTTCTTT.

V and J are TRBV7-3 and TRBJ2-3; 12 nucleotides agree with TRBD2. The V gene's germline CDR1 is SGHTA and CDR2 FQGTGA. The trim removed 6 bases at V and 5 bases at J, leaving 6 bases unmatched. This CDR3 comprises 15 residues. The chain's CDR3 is CASRALAGGKDTQYF. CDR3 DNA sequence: TGTGCCAGCAGGGCACTAGCGGGGGGAAAAGATACGCAGTATTTT. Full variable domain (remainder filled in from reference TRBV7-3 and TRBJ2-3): GAGVSQTPSNKVTEKGKYVELRCDPISGHTALYWYRQSLGQGPEFLIYFQGTGAADDSGLPNDRFFAVRPEGSVSTLKIQRTERGDSAVYLCASRALAGGKDTQYFGPGTRLTVL.

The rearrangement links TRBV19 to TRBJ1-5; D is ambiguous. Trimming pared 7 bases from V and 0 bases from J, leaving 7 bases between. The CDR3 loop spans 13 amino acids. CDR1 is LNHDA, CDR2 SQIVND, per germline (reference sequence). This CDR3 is CASNINSNQPQHF. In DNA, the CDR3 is TGTGCCAGTAACATAAATAGCAATCAGCCCCAGCATTTT.

Written as DNA, the CDR3 is TGTGCCACCGGGAAAAGGACTAGTGGACCCCAAGAGACCCAGTACTTC. Translation gives CATGKRTSGPQETQYF. The chain combines TRBV15 with TRBJ2-5, with 7 bases that match TRBD2. This CDR3 is 16 amino acids long. Germline-derived CDR1 and CDR2 are LNHNV and YYDKDF (reference sequence). With 8 bases clipped from V and 1 base from J, the junction kept 13 bases outside the gene matches.

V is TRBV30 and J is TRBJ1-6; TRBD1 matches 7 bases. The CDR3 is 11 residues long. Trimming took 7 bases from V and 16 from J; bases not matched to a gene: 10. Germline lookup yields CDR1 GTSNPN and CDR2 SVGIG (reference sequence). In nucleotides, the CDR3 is TGTGCCTTATACTCGGGGGACAGACTCCACTTT. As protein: CALYSGDRLHF.

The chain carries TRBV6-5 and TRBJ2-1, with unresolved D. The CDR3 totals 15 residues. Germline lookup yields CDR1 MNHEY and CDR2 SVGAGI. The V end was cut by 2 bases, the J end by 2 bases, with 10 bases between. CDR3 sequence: CASSYESDPYNEQFF. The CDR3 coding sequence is TGTGCCAGCAGTTACGAGAGCGACCCCTACAATGAGCAGTTCTTC.

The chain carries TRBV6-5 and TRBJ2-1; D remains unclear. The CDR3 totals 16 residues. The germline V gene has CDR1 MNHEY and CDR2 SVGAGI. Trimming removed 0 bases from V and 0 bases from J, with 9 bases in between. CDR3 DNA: TGTGCCAGCAGTTACTCCCCTTCCAGCTCCTACAATGAGCAGTTCTTC. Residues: CASSYSPSSSYNEQFF.

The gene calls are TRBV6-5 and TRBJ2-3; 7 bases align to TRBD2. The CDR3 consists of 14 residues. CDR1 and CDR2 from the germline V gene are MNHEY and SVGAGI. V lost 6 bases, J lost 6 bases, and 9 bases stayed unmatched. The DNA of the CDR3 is TGTGCCAGCAGCCCCGGACTAGAGTCGGATACGCAGTATTTT. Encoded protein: CASSPGLESDTQYF.

Here the CDR3 DNA reads TGTGCCAGCAGCTCTCGACAGGGGGAGGAGACCCAGTACTTC. This gives the protein CASSSRQGEETQYF. J is TRBJ2-5 and V is TRBV11-1; 9 positions match TRBD1. The germline gives CDR1 SGHAT, CDR2 FQDESV (reference sequence). The junction had 5 bases not matched to a gene; V was cut back by 4 bases and J by 5 bases. The CDR3 consists of 14 residues.

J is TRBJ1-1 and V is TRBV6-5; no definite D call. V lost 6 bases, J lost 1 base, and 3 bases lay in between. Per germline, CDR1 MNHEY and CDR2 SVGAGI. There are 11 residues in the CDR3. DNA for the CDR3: TGTGCCAGCAGCAGGAACACTGAAGCTTTCTTT. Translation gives CASSRNTEAFF.

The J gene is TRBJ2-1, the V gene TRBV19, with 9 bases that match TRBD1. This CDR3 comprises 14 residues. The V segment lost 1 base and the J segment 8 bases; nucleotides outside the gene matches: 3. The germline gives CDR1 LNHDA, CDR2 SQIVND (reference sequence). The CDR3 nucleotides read TGTGCCAGTAGTATAGGACAGGGGGGGTATGAGCAGTTCTTC. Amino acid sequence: CASSIGQGGYEQFF.

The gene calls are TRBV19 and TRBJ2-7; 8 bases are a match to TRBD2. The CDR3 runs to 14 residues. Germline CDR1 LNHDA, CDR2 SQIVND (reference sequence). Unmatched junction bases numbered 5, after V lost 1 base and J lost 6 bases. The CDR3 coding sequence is TGTGCCAGTAGTATAGCGGGGGGGCCTAGCGAGCAGTACTTC. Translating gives CASSIAGGPSEQYF. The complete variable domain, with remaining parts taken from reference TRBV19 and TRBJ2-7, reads DGGITQSPKYLFRKEGQNVTLSCEQNLNHDAMYWYRQDPGQGLRLIYYSQIVNDFQKGDIAEGYSVSREKKESFPLTVTSAQKNPTAFYLCASSIAGGPSEQYFGPGTRLTVT.

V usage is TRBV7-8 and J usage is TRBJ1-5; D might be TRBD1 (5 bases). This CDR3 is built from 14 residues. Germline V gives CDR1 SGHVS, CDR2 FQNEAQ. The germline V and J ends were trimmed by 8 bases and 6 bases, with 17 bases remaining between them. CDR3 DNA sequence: TGTGCCAGCGGTGGGCGGGGCCCGGGTCAGCCCCAGCATTTT. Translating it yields CASGGRGPGQPQHF.